This T cell receptor (beta chain) was sequenced in a study of blood T cell repertoires in COVID-19. As for the study in general: Both acute and convalescent COVID-19 samples were obtained from the United States, Italy and Spain. Nucleic acid was either cDNA or gDNA, and it came from T cells, B-cell-depleted T cells, or PBMCs.

As processed by the authors: Reference gene primers were amplified, and this amplification served to estimate nucleated cell counts. Some clones are missing from TCRdb's copy, which holds only in-frame ones; the method was immunoSEQ multiplex PCR. That table supplies the V and J calls and clone size; D and trimming were determined from the DNA. The table includes 250,000 to 350,000 clones, around 91% detected once. Recruits, aged about 18 to 100 years, lived in 24 US areas. The sample holds one count of this clone. The specimen sequenced was PBMCs or T cells enriched from blood (not recorded which). The sequence derives from a woman between 18 and 29 years old with acute COVID-19.

The DNA of the CDR3 is TGCGCCAGCAGCCCAAGCCCCCGGGGTACCCCCGAGCAGTACTTC. Translated: CASSPSPRGTPEQYF. The V gene is TRBV5-1, the J gene TRBJ2-7; TRBD2 is a possible D gene (5 bases). The V end lost 4 bases, the J end lost 6 bases, and 20 bases lay between the germline ends. CDR1 and CDR2 (germline): SGHRS, YFSETQ. The CDR3 spans 15 residues.